Below, one T cell receptor beta chain is given with its context. Its antigen is as yet unknown. This entry is derived from a study of cytomegalovirus exposure and HLA in healthy donors. Unmatched junction bases numbered 3, after V lost 4 bases and J lost 6 bases. Germline values: CDR1 SGHRS, CDR2 YFSETQ. The CDR3 totals 13 residues. The PCR contained 60 Vbeta and 13 Jbeta primers. Data came from immunoSEQ multiplex PCR; TCRdb stores just in-frame clones and leaves some out. This table holds 150,000 to 200,000 clones. Study findings and constraints: Accurate prediction of most subjects' HLA-A and HLA-B alleles from TCR beta sequences was reported. High sensitivity and specificity were reportedly achieved when the classifier diagnosed cytomegalovirus status. A link between a missense DCLRE1C variant and TCR beta V- and J-gene trimming emerged from a later analysis. Analyzed later, association rates of TCRs varied across HLA loci, with DRB1 most and HLA-C fewest.

The TCR originated in an older woman in good health and CMV-seronegative. The V gene is TRBV5-1, the J gene TRBJ1-2; 10 nucleotides line up with TRBD1. Input material: PBMCs. CDR3 loop: CASSGTGENGYTF. In DNA, the CDR3 is TGCGCCAGCAGCGGGACAGGGGAGAATGGCTACACCTTC.